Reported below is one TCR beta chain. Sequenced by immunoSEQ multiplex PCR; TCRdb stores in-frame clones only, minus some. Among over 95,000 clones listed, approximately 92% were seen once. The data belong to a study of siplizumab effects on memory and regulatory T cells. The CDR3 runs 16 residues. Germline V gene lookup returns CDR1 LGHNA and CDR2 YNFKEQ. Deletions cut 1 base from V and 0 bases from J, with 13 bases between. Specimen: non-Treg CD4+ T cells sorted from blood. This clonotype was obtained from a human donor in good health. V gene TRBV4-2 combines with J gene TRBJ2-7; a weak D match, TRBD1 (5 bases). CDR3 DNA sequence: TGTGCCAGCAGCCAAGTTTGGGAAGGGGACTCCTACGAGCAGTACTTC. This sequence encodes CASSQVWEGDSYEQYF.